This entry lists 9 T cell receptor beta chains sequenced from one sample in a study of T-cell memory formation after mild COVID-19. MiXCR, run by TCRdb on the 5' RACE reads, gives a single entry per CDR3 protein. In the table there are under 8,500 distinct CDR3 sequences, approximately 31% of which are singletons. What was sequenced was PBMCs or a T cell subset sorted from them (not recorded which). The source is an adult woman who had mild COVID-19 (a few samples of this study predate the infection). Cell type and time point are not known.

This clonotype was counted many times. This sequence joins TRBV20-1 and TRBJ2-3; D unclear. Between the trimmed V and J ends, which lost 6 bases and 2 bases, there was a span of 9 bases. CDR1 and CDR2 from the germline V gene are DFQATT and SNEGSKA (reference sequence). The CDR3 totals 12 residues. Written as DNA, the CDR3 is TGCAGTGCCACAGAGGACACAGATACGCAGTATTTT. It yields the protein CSATEDTDTQYF.

In its sample, this clonotype is medium-sized. The V call is TRBV6-5, the J call TRBJ1-1; no definite D call. Germline V gives CDR1 MNHEY, CDR2 SVGAGI. This CDR3 contains 11 residues. With 4 bases removed from V and 7 bases from J, the gap between germline ends came to 7 bases. CDR3 coding DNA: TGTGCCAGCAGTTGGGGAGGTGAAGCTTTCTTT. Translation gives CASSWGGEAFF.

This chain links TRBV12-3 or TRBV12-4 with TRBJ2-3; TRBD2 agrees at 13 bases. This CDR3 has 17 amino acids. With V trimmed by 6 bases and J by 4 bases, 10 bases remained unmatched. The CDR3 protein is CASRTGTSGTWADTQYF. CDR3 sequence (DNA): TGTGCCAGCAGAACCGGGACTAGCGGGACGTGGGCAGATACGCAGTATTTT.

The chain combines TRBV12-3 or TRBV12-4 with TRBJ2-3; 14 nucleotides line up with TRBD2. This CDR3 contains 16 residues. The trim removed 6 bases at V and 4 bases at J, leaving 6 bases unmatched. In DNA, the CDR3 is TGTGCCAGCAGCCCCGGACTAGCGGGGGGTTCAGATACGCAGTATTTT. Its protein product is CASSPGLAGGSDTQYF.

This clonotype was counted many times. The rearrangement links TRBV15 to TRBJ1-1; D remains unclear. V lost 0 bases and J 5 bases, leaving 7 bases between the germline ends. The germline V gene has CDR1 LNHNV and CDR2 YYDKDF (reference sequence). The CDR3 is 13 residues long. CDR3 sequence (DNA): TGTGCCACCAGCAGAGAAGGGAAAACTGAAGCTTTCTTT. Translation: CATSREGKTEAFF. Variable domain in full (rest from reference TRBV15 and TRBJ1-1): DAMVIQNPRYQVTQFGKPVTLSCSQTLNHNVMYWYQQKSSQAPKLLFHYYDKDFNNEADTPDNFQSRRPNTSFCFLDIRSPGLGDTAMYLCATSREGKTEAFFGQGTRLTVV.

The rearrangement links TRBV15 to TRBJ2-5, with D unclear. Germline CDR1 LNHNV, CDR2 YYDKDF (reference sequence). V dropped 0 bases and J dropped 5 bases, with 10 bases sitting between them. This CDR3 spans 14 amino acids. CDR3 amino acids: CATSRDSVRETQYF. CDR3 sequence (DNA): TGTGCCACCAGCAGAGATTCCGTACGGGAGACCCAGTACTTC.

This clonotype qualifies as medium-sized (0.01 to 0.1%). Germline and junction disagree at one end, which may indicate a read error. The chain uses TRBV20-1 and TRBJ2-3; 10 positions match TRBD2. The CDR3 loop spans 12 amino acids. The germline V gene encodes CDR1 DFQATT and CDR2 SNEGSKA (reference sequence). The CDR3 reads CSTSGGTDTQYF. DNA for the CDR3: TGCAGTACTAGCGGGGGCACAGATACGCAGTATTTT.

This clonotype has at least ten counts. The chain joins TRBV14 to TRBJ2-7; TRBD2 is a possible D gene (5 bases). The CDR3 consists of 13 residues. Germline-derived CDR1 and CDR2 are SGHDN and FVKESK. V was clipped by 1 base and J by 4 bases, with 8 bases between them. The CDR3 nucleotides are TGTGCCAGCAGCCAAGTTCCGGGATACGAGCAGTACTTC. This sequence encodes CASSQVPGYEQYF.

The rearrangement links TRBV5-1 to TRBJ2-3, with D possibly TRBD1 on 5 matching bases. Trimming removed 3 bases at V and 0 bases at J, with 5 bases between. Germline CDR1 reads SGHRS; CDR2 reads YFSETQ. This CDR3 contains 13 residues. The CDR3 reads CASSWTSTDTQYF. The CDR3 region has the DNA TGCGCCAGCAGCTGGACAAGCACAGATACGCAGTATTTT.